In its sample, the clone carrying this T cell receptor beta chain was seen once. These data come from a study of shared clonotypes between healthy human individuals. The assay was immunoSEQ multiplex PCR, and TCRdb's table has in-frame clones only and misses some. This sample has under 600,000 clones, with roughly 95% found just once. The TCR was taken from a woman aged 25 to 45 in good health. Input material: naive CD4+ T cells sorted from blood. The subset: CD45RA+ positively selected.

In DNA, the CDR3 is TGTGCCAGCAGCCAAGTTCGGAAGGAGGGGGAGCAGTTCTTC. Encoded protein: CASSQVRKEGEQFF. J is TRBJ2-1 and V is TRBV4-2, with D possibly TRBD2 on 6 matching bases. The germline V and J ends were trimmed by 1 base and 10 bases, with 14 bases remaining between them. Germline CDR1 and CDR2: LGHNA and YNFKEQ. The CDR3 consists of 14 residues.